The clone carrying this T cell receptor beta chain was detected only a few times. Its antigen is currently unknown. Trimming removed 2 bases at V and 0 bases at J, with 8 bases between. This CDR3 is built from 16 residues. CDR1 SGHAT and CDR2 FQNNGV come from the germline V gene. These data are taken from a study of neoadjuvant nivolumab and ipilimumab in lung cancer. Study-wide points: Compared with tumor-adjacent uninvolved lung, resected tumors showed greater richness and clonality. TCR clonality did not significantly correlate with pathologic tumor regression. Only two of four nivolumab-treated tumors gained richness and clonality by surgery.

Sequencing was performed with immunoSEQ multiplex PCR; in TCRdb, only in-frame clones are kept and a portion is missing. The sample lists 7,000 or so clones, around 77% occurring once. The material sequenced was tumor tissue, taken after neoadjuvant nivolumab, alone or with ipilimumab, at or shortly before surgery. This TCR was recovered from an adult with non-small cell lung cancer. The chain couples TRBV11-2 to TRBJ2-6; D remains ambiguous. DNA for the CDR3: TGTGCCAGCAGCTTATCCCGGAGCTCTGGGGCCAACGTCCTGACTTTC. Translating it yields CASSLSRSSGANVLTF.